This section outlines one T cell receptor beta chain sequence together with its context. Its antigen is undetermined. The CDR3 runs to 16 residues. Germline CDR1 and CDR2: LNHNV and YYDKDF (reference sequence). V was pared by 1 base and J by 7 bases, with 10 bases of the junction left unmatched. Measured with immunoSEQ multiplex PCR; TCRdb has only the in-frame clones, and not every one. The table lists around 95,000 clones, 91% of them singletons. The data belong to a study of siplizumab effects on memory and regulatory T cells. Study observations and caveats: Whether the proliferating Tregs (from siplizumab cultures) were suppressive was not confirmed. Unstimulated subset assignment was obtained for only a minor fraction of alloreactive clones. No assignable naive or memory phenotype existed for roughly 75-97% of proliferating CD4+ or CD8+ clones.

Sequencing was done on a sample of CD4+ T cells sorted from blood. J is TRBJ2-3 and V is TRBV15; 8 bases align to TRBD2. The clonotype comes from a human donor in good health. CDR3 DNA sequence: TGTGCCACCAGCAGAGGAGGAGCGGGGGAGTGGAATACGCAGTATTTT. This encodes CATSRGGAGEWNTQYF.